This entry describes one T cell receptor beta chain. What it recognizes is unknown. The sample originates from a study of T-cell memory formation after mild COVID-19. For the study at large: Clusters of TCRs were largely donor specific. Whole-study findings and limits: Day 37-peaking second-wave clones had unconfirmed SARS-CoV-2 specificity. Contracting clones from day 15 to 85 had balanced CD4/CD8; later expanders favoured CD4+.

The length of the CDR3 is 17 residues. Germline-derived CDR1 and CDR2 are KGHDR and SFDVKD. V shed 1 base, J shed 3 bases, and the junction held 8 bases outside the gene matches. TCRdb passed the 5' RACE reads through MiXCR, listing each CDR3 protein once. The sample consists of around 340,000 distinct CDR3 sequences, roughly an eighth of them appearing once. The sample consisted of PBMCs or a T cell subset sorted from them (not recorded which). The TCR originated in a man aged 18 to 30 who had mild COVID-19 (a few samples of this study predate the infection). Cell type and time point are not known. The chain uses TRBV24-1 and TRBJ2-1; TRBD2 aligns across 7 bases. CDR3 sequence (DNA): TGTGCCACCAGTGATTTTGGGAGGGGACCTGACTACAATGAGCAGTTCTTC. Amino acid sequence: CATSDFGRGPDYNEQFF.